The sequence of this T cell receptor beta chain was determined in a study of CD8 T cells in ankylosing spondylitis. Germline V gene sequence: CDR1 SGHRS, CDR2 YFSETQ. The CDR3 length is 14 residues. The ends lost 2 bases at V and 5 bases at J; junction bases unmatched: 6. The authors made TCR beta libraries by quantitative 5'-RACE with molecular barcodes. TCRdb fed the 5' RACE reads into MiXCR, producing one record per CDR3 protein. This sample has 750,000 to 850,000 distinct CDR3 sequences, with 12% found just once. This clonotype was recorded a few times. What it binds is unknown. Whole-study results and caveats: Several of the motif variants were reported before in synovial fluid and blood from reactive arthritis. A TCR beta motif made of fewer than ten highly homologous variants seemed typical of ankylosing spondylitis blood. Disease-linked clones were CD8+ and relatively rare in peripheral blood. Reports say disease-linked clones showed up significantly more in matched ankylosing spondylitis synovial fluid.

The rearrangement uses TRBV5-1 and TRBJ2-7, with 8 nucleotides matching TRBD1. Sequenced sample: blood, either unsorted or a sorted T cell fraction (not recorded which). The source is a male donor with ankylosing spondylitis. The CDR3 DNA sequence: TGCGCCAGCAGCTTTCAGGGGGCTCCTAACGAGCAGTACTTC. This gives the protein CASSFQGAPNEQYF.